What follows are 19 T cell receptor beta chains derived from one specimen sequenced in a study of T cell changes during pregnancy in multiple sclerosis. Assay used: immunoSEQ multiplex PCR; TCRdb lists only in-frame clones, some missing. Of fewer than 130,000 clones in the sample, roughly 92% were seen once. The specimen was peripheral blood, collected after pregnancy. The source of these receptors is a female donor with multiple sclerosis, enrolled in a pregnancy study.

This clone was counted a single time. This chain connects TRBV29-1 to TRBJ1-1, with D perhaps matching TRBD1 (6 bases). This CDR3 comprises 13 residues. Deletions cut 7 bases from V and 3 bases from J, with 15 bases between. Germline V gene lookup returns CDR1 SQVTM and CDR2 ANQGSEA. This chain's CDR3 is CSAQGYSDTEAFF. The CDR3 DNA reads TGCAGCGCCCAGGGGTACTCGGACACTGAAGCTTTCTTT.

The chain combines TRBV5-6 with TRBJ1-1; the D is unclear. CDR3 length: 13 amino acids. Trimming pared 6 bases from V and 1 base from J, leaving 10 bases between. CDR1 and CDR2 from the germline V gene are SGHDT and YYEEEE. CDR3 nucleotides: TGTGCCAGCACCGTAGCCCAGAACACTGAAGCTTTCTTT. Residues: CASTVAQNTEAFF.

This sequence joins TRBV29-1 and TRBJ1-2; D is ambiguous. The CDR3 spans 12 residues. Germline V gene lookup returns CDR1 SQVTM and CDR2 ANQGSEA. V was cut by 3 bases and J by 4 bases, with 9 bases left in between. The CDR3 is CSVDSSLYGYTF. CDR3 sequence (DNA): TGCAGCGTTGATTCCTCTCTCTATGGCTACACCTTC. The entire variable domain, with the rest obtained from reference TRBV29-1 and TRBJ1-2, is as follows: SAVISQKPSRDICQRGTSLTIQCQVDSQVTMMFWYRQQPGQSLTLIATANQGSEATYESGFVIDKFPISRPNLTFSTLTVSNMSPEDSSIYLCSVDSSLYGYTFGSGTRLTVV.

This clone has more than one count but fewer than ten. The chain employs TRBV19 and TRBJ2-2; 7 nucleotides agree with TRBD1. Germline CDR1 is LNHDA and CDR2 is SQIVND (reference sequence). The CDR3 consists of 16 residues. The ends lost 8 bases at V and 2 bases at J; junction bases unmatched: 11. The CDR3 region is CASSRAGGSNTGELFF. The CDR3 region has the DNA TGTGCCAGTTCAAGGGCAGGGGGAAGCAACACCGGGGAGCTGTTTTTT. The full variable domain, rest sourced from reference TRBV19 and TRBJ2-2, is DGGITQSPKYLFRKEGQNVTLSCEQNLNHDAMYWYRQDPGQGLRLIYYSQIVNDFQKGDIAEGYSVSREKKESFPLTVTSAQKNPTAFYLCASSRAGGSNTGELFFGEGSRLTVL.

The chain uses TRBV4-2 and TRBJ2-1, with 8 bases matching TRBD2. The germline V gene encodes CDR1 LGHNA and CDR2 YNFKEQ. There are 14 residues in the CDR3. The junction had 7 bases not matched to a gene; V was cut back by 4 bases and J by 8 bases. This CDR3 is CASSRRGGRDEQFF. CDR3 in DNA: TGTGCCAGCAGCCGTCGGGGGGGCCGTGATGAGCAGTTCTTC.

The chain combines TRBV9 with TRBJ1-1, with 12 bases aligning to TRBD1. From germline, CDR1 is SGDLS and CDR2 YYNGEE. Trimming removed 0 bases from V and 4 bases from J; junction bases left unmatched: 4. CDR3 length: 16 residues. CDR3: CASSVGDRGRGTEAFF. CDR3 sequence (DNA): TGTGCCAGCAGCGTAGGGGACAGGGGGCGGGGCACTGAAGCTTTCTTT.

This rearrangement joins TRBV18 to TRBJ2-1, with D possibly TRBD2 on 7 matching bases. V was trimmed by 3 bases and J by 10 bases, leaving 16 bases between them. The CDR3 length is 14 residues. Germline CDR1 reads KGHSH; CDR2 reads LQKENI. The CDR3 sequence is CASSPPGGLPEQFF. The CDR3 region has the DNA TGTGCCAGCTCACCTCCGGGGGGCCTGCCGGAGCAGTTCTTC. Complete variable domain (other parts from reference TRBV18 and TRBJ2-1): NAGVMQNPRHLVRRRGQEARLRCSPMKGHSHVYWYRQLPEEGLKFMVYLQKENIIDESGMPKERFSAEFPKEGPSILRIQQVVRGDSAAYFCASSPPGGLPEQFFGPGTRLTVL.

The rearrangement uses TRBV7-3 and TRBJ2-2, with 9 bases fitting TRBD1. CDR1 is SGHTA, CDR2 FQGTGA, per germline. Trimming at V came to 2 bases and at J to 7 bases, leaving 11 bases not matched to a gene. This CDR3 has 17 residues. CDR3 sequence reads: CASSLEGQGRFIGELFF. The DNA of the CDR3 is TGTGCCAGCAGCTTAGAGGGACAGGGCCGTTTTATCGGGGAGCTGTTTTTT.

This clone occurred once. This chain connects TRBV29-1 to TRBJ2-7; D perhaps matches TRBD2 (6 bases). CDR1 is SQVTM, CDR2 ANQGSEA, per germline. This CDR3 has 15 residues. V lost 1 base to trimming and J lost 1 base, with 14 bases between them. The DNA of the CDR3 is TGCAGCGTTGAAGGGGGCGGGGATTTATCCTACGAGCAGTACTTC. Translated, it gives CSVEGGGDLSYEQYF.

The DNA of the CDR3 is TGCGCCAGCGAAGACAGTCAAGAGACCCAGTACTTC. Protein product: CASEDSQETQYF. The chain is built from TRBV10-2 and TRBJ2-5; maybe TRBD1 (5 bases). This CDR3 comprises 12 residues. Per germline, CDR1 WSHSY and CDR2 SAAADI. Trimming pared 8 bases from V and 2 bases from J, leaving 9 bases between.

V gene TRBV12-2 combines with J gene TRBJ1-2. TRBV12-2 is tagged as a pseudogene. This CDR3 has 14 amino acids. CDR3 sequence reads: CASPTPRGSCGYTF. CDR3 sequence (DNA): TGTGCAAGTCCCACTCCTAGAGGGTCTTGTGGCTACACCTTC.

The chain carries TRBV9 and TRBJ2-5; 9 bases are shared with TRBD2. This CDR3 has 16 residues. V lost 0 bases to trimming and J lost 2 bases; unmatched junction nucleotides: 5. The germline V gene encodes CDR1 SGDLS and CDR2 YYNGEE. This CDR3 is CASSVDGGGAQETQYF. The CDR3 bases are TGTGCCAGCAGCGTAGATGGCGGGGGGGCACAAGAGACCCAGTACTTC.

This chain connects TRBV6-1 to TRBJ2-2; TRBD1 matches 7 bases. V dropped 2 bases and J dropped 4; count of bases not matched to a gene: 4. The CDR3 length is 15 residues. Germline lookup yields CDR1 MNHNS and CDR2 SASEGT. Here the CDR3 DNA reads TGTGCCAGCAGTGAAAACAGGGGCCCCACCGGGGAGCTGTTTTTT. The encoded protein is CASSENRGPTGELFF.

The CDR3 sequence: CASSLQGASGGYTF. The CDR3 region has the DNA TGTGCCAGCAGTTTACAGGGGGCTAGTGGTGGCTACACCTTC. J is TRBJ1-2 and V is TRBV2; 9 bases fit TRBD1. The CDR3 is made up of 14 amino acids. J gave up 7 bases and V 5 bases, and 8 bases lay outside the gene matches. Germline loops: CDR1 SNHLY, CDR2 FYNNEI.

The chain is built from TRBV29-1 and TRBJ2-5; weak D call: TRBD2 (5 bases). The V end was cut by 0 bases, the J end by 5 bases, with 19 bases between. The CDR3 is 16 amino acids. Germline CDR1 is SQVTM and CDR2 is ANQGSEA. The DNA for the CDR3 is TGCAGCGTTGAAGACGGGTCCGGGATCCTGGGTGAGACCCAGTACTTC. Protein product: CSVEDGSGILGETQYF.

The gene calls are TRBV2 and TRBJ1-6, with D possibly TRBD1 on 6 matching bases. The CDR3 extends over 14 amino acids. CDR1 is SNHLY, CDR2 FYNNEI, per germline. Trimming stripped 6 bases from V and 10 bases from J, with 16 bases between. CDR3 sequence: CASSRDTVNSPLHF. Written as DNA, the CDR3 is TGTGCCAGCAGCCGGGACACTGTTAACTCACCCCTCCACTTT.

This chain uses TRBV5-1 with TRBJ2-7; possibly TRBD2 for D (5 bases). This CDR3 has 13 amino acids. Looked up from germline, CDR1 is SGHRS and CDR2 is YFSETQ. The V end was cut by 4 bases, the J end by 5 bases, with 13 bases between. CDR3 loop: CASSEPTRDEQYF. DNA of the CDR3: TGCGCCAGCAGCGAGCCTACGAGGGACGAGCAGTACTTC.

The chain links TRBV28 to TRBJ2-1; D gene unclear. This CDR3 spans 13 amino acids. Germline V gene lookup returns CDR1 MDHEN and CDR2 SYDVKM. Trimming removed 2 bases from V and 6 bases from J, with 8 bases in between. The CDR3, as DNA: TGTGCCAGCAGTTTAGGGCTCTCCAATGAGCAGTTCTTC. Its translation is CASSLGLSNEQFF. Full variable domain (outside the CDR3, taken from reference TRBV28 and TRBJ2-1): DVKVTQSSRYLVKRTGEKVFLECVQDMDHENMFWYRQDPGLGLRLIYFSYDVKMKEKGDIPEGYSVSREKKERFSLILESASTNQTSMYLCASSLGLSNEQFFGPGTRLTVL.

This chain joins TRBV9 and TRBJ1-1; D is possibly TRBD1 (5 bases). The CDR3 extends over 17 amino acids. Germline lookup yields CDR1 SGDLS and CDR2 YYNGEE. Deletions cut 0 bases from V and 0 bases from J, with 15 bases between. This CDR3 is CASSVVSVGGVNTEAFF. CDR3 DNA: TGTGCCAGCAGCGTAGTATCGGTGGGAGGGGTGAACACTGAAGCTTTCTTT.